The following is a T cell receptor beta chain sequence with its context. The CDR3 totals 14 residues. In germline, CDR1 is SGDLS, CDR2 YYNGEE. V was trimmed by 2 bases and J by 2 bases, leaving 11 bases between them. This sample was taken from a study of blood T cell repertoires in COVID-19. Study as a whole: T cells, B-cell-depleted T cells, or PBMCs provided the cDNA or gDNA that served as material.

This table comes from immunoSEQ multiplex PCR, and its TCRdb copy is limited to in-frame clones, with some not included. Of about 260,000 clones in the sample, approximately 88% are singletons; the top ten hold about 9.4%. The TCR sequence derives from a woman aged 70-85 years with COVID-19, enrolled during active disease. The chain has TRBV9 and TRBJ2-7, with no clear D. Sequences were obtained from peripheral blood. CDR3 sequence (DNA): TGTGCCAGCAGCGTGGGCCCTGAGCCCTACGAGCAGTACTTC. It specifies CASSVGPEPYEQYF.